These 16 T cell receptor beta chains came from one sample sequenced in a study of blood T cell repertoires in COVID-19. Sequencing used immunoSEQ multiplex PCR; TCRdb keeps in-frame clones, though not all of them. The data hold about 320,000 clones, with 70% to 90% observed a single time. What was sequenced was PBMCs or T cells enriched from blood (not recorded which). These receptors originate from a woman aged 25 to 39 who had recovered from COVID-19.

The chain is built from TRBV6-5 and TRBJ1-2; 11 bases align to TRBD1. Per the germline V gene, CDR1 is MNHEY and CDR2 is SVGAGI. With V trimmed by 7 bases and J by 8 bases, 9 bases remained unmatched. This CDR3 region has 14 residues. CDR3 region: CASTTGQGVRGYTF. DNA of the CDR3: TGTGCCAGCACCACGGGACAGGGGGTCCGCGGCTACACCTTC.

The chain is built from TRBV10-1 and TRBJ2-3; D remains ambiguous. Germline V gene lookup returns CDR1 WNHNN and CDR2 SYGVQD (reference sequence). V was pared by 0 bases and J by 7 bases, with 5 bases between. The CDR3 is made up of 12 amino acids. The CDR3 sequence: CASSESLNTQYF. The CDR3 nucleotides read TGCGCCAGCAGTGAGTCGTTAAATACGCAGTATTTT.

V and J are TRBV5-1 and TRBJ2-2, with 9 nucleotides matching TRBD1. Germline loops: CDR1 SGHRS, CDR2 YFSETQ. The CDR3 extends over 16 amino acids. J gave up 1 base and V 4 bases, and 5 bases lay outside the gene matches. The CDR3 here is CASSPPGQGNTGELFF. The DNA of the CDR3 is TGCGCCAGCAGCCCCCCGGGACAGGGGAACACCGGGGAGCTGTTTTTT.

The rearrangement links TRBV7-6 to TRBJ1-1; D may be TRBD1 (5 bases). Germline V gene sequence: CDR1 SGHVS, CDR2 FNYEAQ. The CDR3 loop spans 14 amino acids. The V end lost 1 base, the J end lost 1 base, and 7 bases lay between the germline ends. CDR3 nucleotides: TGTGCCAGCAGCTTAGGGCAGGGGAACACTGAAGCTTTCTTT. Amino acid sequence: CASSLGQGNTEAFF.

The rearrangement joins TRBV5-6 to TRBJ1-2; 10 positions agree with TRBD1. The length of the CDR3 is 15 residues. Germline CDR1 and CDR2: SGHDT and YYEEEE. V lost 4 bases, J lost 7 bases, and 10 bases stayed unmatched. CDR3 protein: CASSTPRDRGSGYTF. Here the CDR3 DNA reads TGTGCCAGCAGCACCCCCCGGGACAGGGGAAGTGGCTACACCTTC. Together with reference TRBV5-6 and TRBJ1-2, the CDR3 gives the full variable domain: DAGVTQSPTHLIKTRGQQVTLRCSPKSGHDTVSWYQQALGQGPQFIFQYYEEEERQRGNFPDRFSGHQFPNYSSELNVNALLLGDSALYLCASSTPRDRGSGYTFGSGTRLTVV.

The chain uses TRBV4-1 and TRBJ1-6; D possibly corresponds to TRBD1 (6 bases). Germline V gives CDR1 MGHRA, CDR2 YSYEKL. CDR3 length: 16 amino acids. Trimming shortened V by 1 base and J by 9 bases, and 16 bases separated the two germline ends. CDR3 sequence: CASSQGPGERSSPLHF. The DNA for the CDR3 is TGCGCCAGCAGCCAAGGACCAGGGGAAAGGAGTTCACCCCTCCACTTT.

The chain couples TRBV5-1 to TRBJ2-3; possible D gene TRBD1, 5 bases. Trimming took off 0 bases at V and 5 bases at J, with 19 bases between the two ends. The CDR3 is made up of 17 amino acids. Looked up from germline, CDR1 is SGHRS and CDR2 is YFSETQ. The chain's CDR3 is CASSLESGRGGVDTQYF. The CDR3 DNA reads as TGCGCCAGCAGCTTGGAGTCCGGTAGGGGCGGAGTAGATACGCAGTATTTT.

The chain couples TRBV23-1 to TRBJ2-1; the match to TRBD1 covers 7 bases. TRBV23-1 carries the ORF label, with uncertain function. Trimming cost V 3 bases and J 6 bases; bases outside gene matches: 8. The CDR3 is made up of 15 amino acids. The CDR3 spells CASSHTGQPSNEQFF. CDR3 DNA sequence: TGCGCCAGCAGTCATACGGGACAGCCCTCCAATGAGCAGTTCTTC.

This clone was counted between two and nine times. This chain connects TRBV19 to TRBJ1-1; D possibly corresponds to TRBD1 (5 bases). This CDR3 spans 14 amino acids. V was trimmed by 5 bases and J by 1 base, leaving 11 bases between them. Per the germline V gene, CDR1 is LNHDA and CDR2 is SQIVND (reference sequence). The CDR3 coding sequence is TGTGCCAGTAGTGCCCGCACAGGGAACACTGAAGCTTTCTTT. Protein sequence: CASSARTGNTEAFF.

The V and J genes are TRBV10-3 and TRBJ1-1; 7 bases fit TRBD1. This CDR3 has 13 residues. V lost 10 bases to trimming and J lost 0 bases; unmatched junction nucleotides: 5. Germline lookup yields CDR1 ENHRY and CDR2 SYGVKD. The CDR3 DNA is TGTGCCACCTGGGGACAGATGAACACTGAAGCTTTCTTT. Translated, it gives CATWGQMNTEAFF.

The genes are TRBV18 and TRBJ1-1, with a tentative D call TRBD1 (5 bases). This CDR3 is 15 amino acids long. Trimming took off 6 bases at V and 5 bases at J, with 19 bases between the two ends. CDR1 is KGHSH and CDR2 is LQKENI in the germline V gene. CDR3 coding DNA: TGTGCCAGCTCCGGAGGGGCCCAAAGGATTACTGAAGCTTTCTTT. It translates to CASSGGAQRITEAFF.

The chain uses TRBV11-2 and TRBJ1-6; D ambiguous. The CDR3 length is 15 residues. Germline CDR1 SGHAT, CDR2 FQNNGV. V dropped 5 bases and J dropped 4 bases, with 12 bases sitting between them. CDR3 DNA sequence: TGTGCCAGCAGCCGCGAGGGTAGTTATAATTCACCCCTCCACTTT. It is translated as CASSREGSYNSPLHF.

The V gene is TRBV18, the J gene TRBJ2-3; TRBD2 might be the D (6 bases). Trimming took off 5 bases at V and 1 base at J, with 16 bases between the two ends. Per the germline V gene, CDR1 is KGHSH and CDR2 is LQKENI. The length of the CDR3 is 16 residues. Written as DNA, the CDR3 is TGTGCCAGCTCAAGAGCCGGGGGACCCGGCACAGATACGCAGTATTTT. Residues: CASSRAGGPGTDTQYF.

This clone has just one count. This chain uses TRBV3-1 (or the pseudogene TRBV3-2) with TRBJ2-3; 10 bases fit TRBD2. The CDR3 contains 15 residues. V gave up 6 bases and J gave up 1 base; unmatched junction bases: 4. Germline lookup yields CDR1 LGHDT and CDR2 YNNKEL (reference sequence). The CDR3 here is CASRPTSGGTDTQYF. CDR3 coding DNA: TGTGCCAGCAGGCCTACTAGCGGGGGCACAGATACGCAGTATTTT.

The J gene is TRBJ1-2, the V gene TRBV19; 8 bases fit TRBD1. After removal of 0 bases from V and 4 bases from J, the junction contained 4 bases not matched to a gene. The CDR3 length is 15 residues. Germline lookup yields CDR1 LNHDA and CDR2 SQIVND (reference sequence). CDR3 sequence: CASSIDQGASYGYTF. The CDR3, as DNA: TGTGCCAGTAGTATAGATCAGGGGGCGAGCTATGGCTACACCTTC.

The rearrangement uses TRBV13 and TRBJ2-7; 8 bases line up with TRBD1. V was clipped by 4 bases and J by 0 bases; unmatched bases: 5. Germline V gene lookup returns CDR1 PRHDT and CDR2 FYEKMQ (reference sequence). CDR3 size: 15 residues. As DNA, the CDR3 is TGTGCCAGCAGCTACAGGGGGACGATCTCCTACGAGCAGTACTTC. Protein product: CASSYRGTISYEQYF.